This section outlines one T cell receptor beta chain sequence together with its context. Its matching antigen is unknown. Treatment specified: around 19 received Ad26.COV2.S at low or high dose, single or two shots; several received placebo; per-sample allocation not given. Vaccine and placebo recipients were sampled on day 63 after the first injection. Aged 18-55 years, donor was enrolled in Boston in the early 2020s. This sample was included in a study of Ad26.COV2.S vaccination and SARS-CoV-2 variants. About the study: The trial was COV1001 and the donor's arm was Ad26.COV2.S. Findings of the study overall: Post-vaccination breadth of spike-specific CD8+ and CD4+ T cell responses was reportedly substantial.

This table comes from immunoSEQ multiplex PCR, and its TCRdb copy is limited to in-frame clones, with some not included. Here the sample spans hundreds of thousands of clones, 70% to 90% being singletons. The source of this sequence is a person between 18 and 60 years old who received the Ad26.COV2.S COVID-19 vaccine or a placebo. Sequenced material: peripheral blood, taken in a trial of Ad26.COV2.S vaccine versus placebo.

The CDR3 DNA is TGTGCCAGTAGTATTCAGCGGGGTACTGAAGCTTTCTTT. This gives the protein CASSIQRGTEAFF. This chain connects TRBV19 to TRBJ1-1; no clear D. Germline CDR1 is LNHDA and CDR2 is SQIVND (reference sequence). Trimming cost V 3 bases and J 5 bases, with 10 bases left between them. The CDR3 contains 13 residues.